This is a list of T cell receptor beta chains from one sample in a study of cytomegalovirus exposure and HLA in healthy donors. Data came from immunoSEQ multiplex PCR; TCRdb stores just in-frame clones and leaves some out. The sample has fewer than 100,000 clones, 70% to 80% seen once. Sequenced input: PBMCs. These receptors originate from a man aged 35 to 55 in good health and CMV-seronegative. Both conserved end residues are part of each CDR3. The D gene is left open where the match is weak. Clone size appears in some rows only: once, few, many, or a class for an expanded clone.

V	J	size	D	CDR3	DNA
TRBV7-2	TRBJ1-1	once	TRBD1	CASSSTAQGAVNTEAFF	TGTGCCAGCAGCTCGACCGCACAGGGGGCGGTGAACACTGAAGCTTTCTTT
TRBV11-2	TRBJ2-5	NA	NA	CASSLAQGYQETQYF	TGTGCCAGCAGCTTAGCCCAGGGGTACCAAGAGACCCAGTACTTC
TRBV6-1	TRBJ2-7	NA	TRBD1	CASSLGQGVEQYF	TGTGCCAGCAGTTTGGGACAGGGGGTCGAGCAGTACTTC
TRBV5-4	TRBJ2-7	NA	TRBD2	CASSPGTSGSRAYEQYF	TGTGCCAGCAGCCCCGGGACTAGCGGGAGCCGGGCCTACGAGCAGTACTTC
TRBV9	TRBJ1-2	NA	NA	CASSEGGAGYTF	TGTGCCAGCAGCGAGGGAGGGGCTGGCTACACCTTC
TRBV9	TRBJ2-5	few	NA	CASSVGGSQETQYF	TGTGCCAGCAGCGTAGGAGGTAGCCAAGAGACCCAGTACTTC
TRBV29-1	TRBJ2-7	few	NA	CSVTSDVSSYEQYF	TGCAGCGTTACAAGCGACGTATCCTCCTACGAGCAGTACTTC
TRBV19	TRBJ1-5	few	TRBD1	CASRRGTGDGWGNQPQHF	TGTGCCAGTAGGAGGGGGACAGGGGATGGATGGGGCAATCAGCCCCAGCATTTT
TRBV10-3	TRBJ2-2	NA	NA	CAIRETANTGELFF	TGTGCCATCAGAGAGACAGCGAACACCGGGGAGCTGTTTTTT
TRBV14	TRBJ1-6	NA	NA	CANSQAHNSPLHF	TGTGCCAACAGCCAAGCTCATAATTCACCCCTCCACTTT
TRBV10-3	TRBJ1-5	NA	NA	CAISESTFGGGNQPQHF	TGTGCCATCAGTGAGTCTACTTTCGGAGGGGGCAATCAGCCCCAGCATTTT
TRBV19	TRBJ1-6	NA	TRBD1	CASKGQADNSPLHF	TGTGCCAGCAAGGGACAGGCGGATAATTCACCCCTCCACTTT
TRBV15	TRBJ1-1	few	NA	CATSRDTTEAFF	TGTGCCACCAGCAGAGACACAACTGAAGCTTTCTTT
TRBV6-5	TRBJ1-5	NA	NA	CASSYSSVNQPQHF	TGTGCCAGCAGTTACTCGTCCGTGAATCAGCCCCAGCATTTT
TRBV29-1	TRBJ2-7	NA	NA	CSASRDYEQYF	TGCAGCGCTTCTCGGGACTACGAGCAGTACTTC
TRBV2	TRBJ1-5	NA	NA	CASSGQGGGQPQHF	TGTGCCAGCAGTGGTCAGGGAGGCGGTCAGCCCCAGCATTTT
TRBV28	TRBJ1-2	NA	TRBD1	CASRSGQGHSGYTF	TGTGCCAGCAGAAGTGGACAGGGCCATTCTGGCTACACCTTC
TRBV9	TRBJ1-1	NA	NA	CASSAGMNTEAFF	TGTGCCAGCAGCGCCGGGATGAACACTGAAGCTTTCTTT
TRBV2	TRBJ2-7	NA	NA	CASRSEYEQYF	TGTGCCAGCAGGTCCGAGTACGAGCAGTACTTC
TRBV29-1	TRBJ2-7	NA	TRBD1	CSVESQGARYEQYF	TGCAGCGTTGAATCACAGGGGGCGCGCTACGAGCAGTACTTC
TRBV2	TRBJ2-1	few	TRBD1	CASSLGQYNEQFF	TGTGCCAGCAGTCTGGGACAGTACAATGAGCAGTTCTTC
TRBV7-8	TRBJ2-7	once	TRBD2	CASSLVGLAGVIYEQYF	TGTGCCAGCAGCTTAGTTGGGTTGGCGGGAGTTATTTACGAGCAGTACTTC
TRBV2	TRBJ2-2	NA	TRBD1	CASSERSGGTGELFF	TGTGCCAGCAGTGAGCGGTCAGGGGGTACCGGGGAGCTGTTTTTT
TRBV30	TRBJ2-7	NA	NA	CAWSVGHSYEQYF	TGTGCCTGGAGTGTGGGACACAGCTACGAGCAGTACTTC
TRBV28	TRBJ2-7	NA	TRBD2	CATALGGEPYEQYF	TGTGCCACCGCACTCGGGGGGGAACCCTACGAGCAGTACTTC
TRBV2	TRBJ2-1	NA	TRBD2	CASSIAGPTSNEQFF	TGTGCCAGCAGTATAGCGGGGCCTACGTCCAATGAGCAGTTCTTC
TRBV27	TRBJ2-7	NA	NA	CASSAYLSYEQYF	TGTGCCAGCAGTGCCTACCTCTCCTACGAGCAGTACTTC
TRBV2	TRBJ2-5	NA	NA	CASKPGNWETQYF	TGTGCCAGCAAACCAGGGAATTGGGAGACCCAGTACTTC
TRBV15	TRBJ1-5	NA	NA	CATSPSRRGATQPQHF	TGTGCCACCAGCCCATCGAGGCGGGGGGCGACTCAGCCCCAGCATTTT
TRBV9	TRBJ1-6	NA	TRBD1	CASSVDRDNSPLHF	TGTGCCAGCAGCGTCGACAGGGATAATTCACCCCTCCACTTT
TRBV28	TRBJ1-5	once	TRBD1	CASSLFGTGGDQPQHF	TGTGCCAGCAGTTTATTCGGGACAGGGGGGGATCAGCCCCAGCATTTT
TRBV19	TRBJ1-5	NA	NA	CASSTGVQQPQHF	TGTGCCAGTAGTACGGGAGTTCAACAGCCCCAGCATTTT
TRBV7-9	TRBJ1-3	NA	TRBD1	CASIEADRGSGNTIYF	TGTGCCAGCATCGAGGCGGACAGGGGGTCTGGAAACACCATATATTTT
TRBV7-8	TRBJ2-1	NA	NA	CASSLRGRFGLYNEQFF	TGTGCCAGCAGCTTACGAGGGCGTTTCGGACTGTACAATGAGCAGTTCTTC
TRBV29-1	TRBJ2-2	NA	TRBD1	CSVRTGRTGELFF	TGCAGCGTCCGGACAGGACGAACCGGGGAGCTGTTTTTT
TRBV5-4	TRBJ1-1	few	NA	CASSGVGGKTEAFF	TGTGCCAGCAGCGGTGTCGGGGGGAAAACTGAAGCTTTCTTT
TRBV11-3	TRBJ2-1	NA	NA	CASRSQGRLMNEQFF	TGTGCCAGCAGGTCACAGGGAAGGCTTATGAATGAGCAGTTCTTC
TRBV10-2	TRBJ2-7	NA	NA	CASSTGISYEQYF	TGCGCCAGCAGTACGGGAATCTCCTACGAGCAGTACTTC
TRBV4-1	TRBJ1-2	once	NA	CASSQISGNRVYGYTF	TGCGCCAGCAGCCAAATCTCGGGGAATAGAGTTTATGGCTACACCTTC
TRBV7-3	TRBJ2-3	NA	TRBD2	CASSLLPSGGLSTDTQYF	TGTGCCAGCAGCTTACTTCCTAGCGGGGGCCTTAGCACAGATACGCAGTATTTT
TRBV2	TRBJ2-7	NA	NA	CASSVRNEQYF	TGTGCCAGCAGTGTCAGGAACGAGCAGTACTTC
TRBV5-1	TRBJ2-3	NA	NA	CASSLAGNQGGTDTQYF	TGCGCCAGCAGCTTGGCCGGGAACCAAGGTGGGACAGATACGCAGTATTTT
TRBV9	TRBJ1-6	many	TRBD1	CASSVGQRINSPLHF	TGTGCCAGCAGCGTGGGACAGCGCATTAATTCACCCCTCCACTTT
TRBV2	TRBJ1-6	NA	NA	CASSDLAGRADSPLHF	TGTGCCAGCAGTGATCTCGCCGGCAGGGCGGATTCACCCCTCCACTTT
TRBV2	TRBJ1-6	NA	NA	CASSGTFGNSPLHF	TGTGCCAGCAGTGGGACATTCGGTAATTCACCCCTCCACTTT
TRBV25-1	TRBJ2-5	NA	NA	CASSEWQGETQYF	TGTGCCAGCAGTGAATGGCAGGGGGAGACCCAGTACTTC
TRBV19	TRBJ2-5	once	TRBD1	CASSIGQGAGVFQETQYF	TGTGCCAGTAGTATAGGGCAGGGGGCTGGGGTGTTCCAAGAGACCCAGTACTTC
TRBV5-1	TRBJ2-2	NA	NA	CASSLGGDAGELFF	TGCGCCAGCAGCTTGGGGGGCGATGCCGGGGAGCTGTTTTTT